The rows below give T cell receptor beta chains drawn from one sample of a study of blood T cell repertoires in COVID-19. TCRdb's copy holds only in-frame clones and misses some; the assay was immunoSEQ multiplex PCR. The data contain about 200,000 clones, approximately 80% of them singletons. The material sequenced was PBMCs or T cells enriched from blood (not recorded which). The receptor source for this set is a man between 40 and 49 years old who had recovered from COVID-19. CDR3s include the opening cysteine and the closing phenylalanine or tryptophan. The order of the fields is J gene, V gene, clone size, D gene, CDR3 DNA, CDR3 protein. D genes are given only for firm matches. Rows give clone size only sometimes, using once, few, many, or a class for an expanded clone.

J: TRBJ1-1; V: TRBV10-3; size: many; D: -; DNA: TGTGCCATCAGTGAGGTCCGGGTCGACACTGAAGCTTTCTTT; CDR3: CAISEVRVDTEAFF
J: TRBJ1-3; V: TRBV7-8; size: -; D: -; DNA: TGTGCCAGCAGTGAGCCCAGGGTGCTAGGCGGTGGAAACACCATATATTTT; CDR3: CASSEPRVLGGGNTIYF
J: TRBJ2-1; V: TRBV7-7; size: -; D: -; DNA: TGTGCCAGCAGCTTAGGTAACAAATACAATGAGCAGTTCTTC; CDR3: CASSLGNKYNEQFF
J: TRBJ2-1; V: TRBV15; size: -; D: TRBD2; DNA: TGTGCCACCAGCAGAGATTGGACTAGCGGTTCCTACAATGAGCAGTTCTTC; CDR3: CATSRDWTSGSYNEQFF
J: TRBJ2-1; V: TRBV19; size: -; D: -; DNA: TGTGCCAGTAGTCAACTAGAGCCTTACAATGAGCAGTTCTTC; CDR3: CASSQLEPYNEQFF
J: TRBJ1-2; V: TRBV5-5; size: -; D: -; DNA: TGTGCCACCAGGCTCGAGGGGGTAGGAGGCTACACCTTC; CDR3: CATRLEGVGGYTF
J: TRBJ1-2; V: TRBV30; size: -; D: -; DNA: TGTGCCTGGAGTGTATGGGTCAGGGGATCAAATGGCTACACCTTC; CDR3: CAWSVWVRGSNGYTF
J: TRBJ1-1; V: TRBV29-1; size: -; D: -; DNA: TGCAGCCTAAAGACCCGGGGTTACACTGAAGCTTTCTTT; CDR3: CSLKTRGYTEAFF
J: TRBJ2-1; V: TRBV9; size: -; D: TRBD2; DNA: TGTGCCAGCAGCACCCGGGGGACTAGCGGGATTGATGAGCAGTTCTTC; CDR3: CASSTRGTSGIDEQFF
J: TRBJ1-5; V: TRBV3-1/TRBV3-2; size: -; D: -; DNA: TGTGCCAGCAGCTACGACAGGTATCAGCCCCAGCATTTT; CDR3: CASSYDRYQPQHF
J: TRBJ1-6; V: TRBV28; size: -; D: TRBD1; DNA: TGTGCCAGCAGTTTGCCGCAGGGGGCTGGGAATTCACCCCTCCACTTT; CDR3: CASSLPQGAGNSPLHF
J: TRBJ1-2; V: TRBV28; size: -; D: -; DNA: TGTGCCAGCAGTTTTGCGGGGGCTAACTATGGCTACACCTTC; CDR3: CASSFAGANYGYTF
J: TRBJ1-1; V: TRBV7-9; size: -; D: TRBD1; DNA: TGTGCCAGCAGCCTGCTCCCGGGACAGGGTCCGGTCACTGAAGCTTTCTTT; CDR3: CASSLLPGQGPVTEAFF
J: TRBJ2-3; V: TRBV10-3; size: -; D: -; DNA: TGTGCCATCAGTGAGTCGGTCGGAGGAGGGCGCACAGATACGCAGTATTTT; CDR3: CAISESVGGGRTDTQYF
J: TRBJ1-2; V: TRBV6-6; size: -; D: -; DNA: TGTGCCAGCAGTCCAGACACCCTCTATGGCTACACCTTC; CDR3: CASSPDTLYGYTF
J: TRBJ2-1; V: TRBV9; size: -; D: -; DNA: TGTGCCAGCAGCGTAGTGACATCGTATGAGCAGTTCTTC; CDR3: CASSVVTSYEQFF
J: TRBJ2-3; V: TRBV10-3; size: -; D: TRBD1; DNA: TGTGCCATCAGTGAGCAAGACAGGGAGACCGATACGCAGTATTTT; CDR3: CAISEQDRETDTQYF
J: TRBJ1-2; V: TRBV9; size: -; D: TRBD1; DNA: TGTGCCAGCAGCGCCCCGGGACAGGGGGCCGTTTGGCGTGGTGGCTACACCTTC; CDR3: CASSAPGQGAVWRGGYTF
J: TRBJ2-2; V: TRBV4-3; size: -; D: -; DNA: TGCGCCAGCAGCCCCGGGTGGGGAGAAATAACCGGGGAGCTGTTTTTT; CDR3: CASSPGWGEITGELFF
J: TRBJ1-2; V: TRBV19; size: few; D: -; DNA: TGTGCCAGTAGTCTCACGGGTCGCTATGGCTACACCTTC; CDR3: CASSLTGRYGYTF
J: TRBJ2-7; V: TRBV24-1; size: once; D: -; DNA: TGTGCCACCAGTGACATTAGCGACTCCTACGAGCAGTACTTC; CDR3: CATSDISDSYEQYF
J: TRBJ1-4; V: TRBV28; size: -; D: -; DNA: TGTGCCAGCAGTTTGAGGGAAAAACTGTTTTTT; CDR3: CASSLREKLFF
J: TRBJ2-2; V: TRBV24-1; size: -; D: TRBD1; DNA: TGTGCCACCAGTGACCCTAGTGGGACAGGACCCGGGGAGCTGTTTTTT; CDR3: CATSDPSGTGPGELFF
J: TRBJ2-3; V: TRBV7-9; size: -; D: -; DNA: TGTGCCAGCAGCTCGGGACTTCGCACAGATACGCAGTATTTT; CDR3: CASSSGLRTDTQYF
J: TRBJ2-7; V: TRBV10-3; size: few; D: TRBD1; DNA: TGTGCCATCAGTGAAGACAGGGGTTACTACGAGCAGTACTTC; CDR3: CAISEDRGYYEQYF
J: TRBJ2-1; V: TRBV5-1; size: -; D: TRBD2; DNA: TGCGCCAGCAGCTTACTAGCGGGAGGGTGGGATGAGCAGTTCTTC; CDR3: CASSLLAGGWDEQFF
J: TRBJ1-3; V: TRBV6-5; size: -; D: -; DNA: TGTGCCAGCGGGCTAAACGGGGTCTCTGGAAACACCATATATTTT; CDR3: CASGLNGVSGNTIYF